This T cell receptor beta chain was recorded in a study of beta chain features in type 1 diabetes (dated by TCRdb to about 2018). General notes on the study: Patients and healthy donors did not differ in mean age, gender distribution, total cell number or subset yield. Naive and central memory subsets were obtained from all 28 donors, but regulatory and stem cell-like memory subsets were isolated from only 8 patients and 8 healthy donors. Across all samples, fewer than 110,000,000 sorted cells were examined, and cell number per subset correlated strongly with RNA yield. In the study, recently diagnosed type 1 diabetes patients and matched healthy donors were compared on the TCRB repertoires of their sorted circulating CD4+ T cell subsets. Points the paper makes about the study in general: Type 1 diabetes patients showed a moderate but significant shortening of TCRB CDR3 length in all four CD4+ subsets. PCR might favor shorter templates, but patient and control samples were amplified and corrected together, so any skew would affect both groups equally. HLA sub-analyses involved small numbers of individuals, so any influence of HLA type on TCRB rearrangement remained unresolved. Fewer insertions and more nucleotide deletions at VDJ recombination sites were observed in patients with type 1 diabetes, implying thymic rearrangement abnormalities. Because cDNA was sequenced instead of genomic DNA, activated cells with high expression could be over-represented, although the groups did not differ in activation or CD3 levels. Naive, central memory and regulatory TCRB repertoires appeared more similar among patients than among healthy donors.

At the junction V is shortened by 2 bases and J by 7 bases, with 8 bases in between. The CDR3 holds 12 amino acids from the cysteine to the phenylalanine. Only CDR3 DNA is held: 36 bases, read in frame from base 1. Based on the germline V gene, the CDR1 and CDR2 sequences are MDHEN and SYDVKM. The High Capacity cDNA Reverse Transcription Kit was used to reverse transcribe all of the isolated RNA, meaning that expressed TCRB transcripts were what got sequenced. Deep immunoSEQ sequencing was performed on naive, central memory and regulatory T cell samples, with an average of around 3.5 million total reads per sample. Sorted cells were lysed in RLT buffer and RNA was extracted with DNase-treated RNeasy Micro or Mini kits, depending on cell number. To prevent cross-contamination, each cell subset was processed individually, whereas patient and healthy donor samples were processed jointly. The immunoSEQ multiplex PCR was used to amplify TCRB sequences from cDNA, yielding 87-bp fragments that span the CDR3 region. Amplicons were sequenced on the Illumina HiSeq platform. Per the source publication's procedure: PCR bias was corrected computationally using synthetic template baselines, and reads within Hamming distance 2 were collapsed, with unmergeable singletons discarded. Reads were aligned against IMGT so that V, D and J genes, CDR3 length and insertions or deletions at six rearrangement sites could be assigned. Within each subset, clonotype counts were normalized to the number of sorted cells before true diversity and Gini coefficients were calculated with the tcR R package. Repertoire sharing was quantified using the overlap coefficient calculated on TCRB nucleotide sequences. Out-of-frame TCRB sequences from naive cells were analyzed to stand in for the pre-selection repertoire. The source is immuneACCESS, and TCRdb retained only in-frame sequences with V and J called. Part of the clones is not carried over; for the studies checked, unresolved V genes explain less than half of this, and the remainder is unexplained. The D gene and trimming were derived from the DNA, and the V and J assignments and clone size from that table. In all, the sample holds around 360,000 clones, and roughly 12% of those were seen once. In total, the top ten clones hold 0.0095% to 0.012% of the sample.

Each donor gave one peripheral blood draw, averaging about 120 mL, which was collected into heparinised tubes. Naive, central memory, regulatory and stem cell-like memory CD4+ T cells were sorted on a BD FACSAria II using a panel including CD45RO, CCR7, CD25, CD127, CD95 and CD27. Every sorted population had a purity above 98%. PBMCs were isolated right away by Lymphoprep density gradient centrifugation and were stained directly, without culture. So that batch effects would be minimized, each experiment stained and sorted samples in pairs, pairing one healthy donor with one patient. As concerns this clone: There is no known antigen for this receptor. Base quality data are lacking; no much larger clone is found one base away.

The receptor's source is a woman younger than 30 with type 1 diabetes. The chain employs TRBV28 and TRBJ2-5; TRBD2 is possibly the D segment (5 matching bases). The source material was naive CD4+ T cells from blood. Sample cell subset or site, as interpreted from the label and publication: true naive CD4+ T cells. The DNA sequence is TGTGCCAGCAGTTTAAGCGGAAGGACCCAGTACTTC. The encoded protein is CASSLSGRTQYF.